A selection of T cell receptor beta chains follows, all from one sample in a study of blood T cell repertoires in COVID-19. The assay was immunoSEQ multiplex PCR, and TCRdb's table has in-frame clones only and misses some. The repertoire holds fewer than 300,000 clones, with almost 85% as singletons. Specimen: peripheral blood. Receptors originate from a man aged 50 to 60 with active or convalescent COVID-19. The CDR3 runs from the conserved cysteine through the conserved F or W. D genes are given only for firm matches. The listing skips clone size in some rows; elsewhere it reads once, few, many or a size class.

>TRBV6-1|NA|NA|TRBJ1-3
CASSERQGLGNTIYF
TGTGCCAGCAGTGAGAGGCAGGGACTCGGAAACACCATATATTTT
>TRBV7-2|NA|once|TRBJ1-2
CASSSGQRWGYTF
TGTGCCAGCAGCTCCGGACAGAGATGGGGCTACACCTTC
>TRBV24-1|TRBD1|NA|TRBJ2-3
CATSDSQGAGDTQYF
TGTGCCACCAGTGATTCACAGGGGGCTGGAGATACGCAGTATTTT
>TRBV5-1|NA|once|TRBJ2-1
CASSLEGTPYNEQFF
TGCGCCAGCAGCTTGGAGGGGACTCCTTACAATGAGCAGTTCTTC
>TRBV28|NA|NA|TRBJ1-1
CASSYQILQGNTEAFF
TGTGCCAGCAGTTACCAAATCCTCCAGGGGAACACTGAAGCTTTCTTT
>TRBV11-2|NA|NA|TRBJ2-7
CASSLDGRGEQYF
TGTGCCAGCAGCTTAGATGGGCGGGGCGAGCAGTACTTC
>TRBV2|NA|NA|TRBJ2-3
CASIRSRRVTTDTQYF
TGTGCCAGCATTCGGTCGAGGCGGGTGACCACAGATACGCAGTATTTT
>TRBV30|TRBD2|once|TRBJ2-1
CAWSEGLAGNEQFF
TGTGCCTGGAGTGAGGGACTAGCGGGAAATGAGCAGTTCTTC
>TRBV21-1|NA|NA|TRBJ1-1
CASSSLQGRNTEAFF
TGTGCCAGCAGCTCCCTCCAGGGGAGGAACACTGAAGCTTTCTTT
>TRBV11-2|TRBD2|NA|TRBJ2-3
CASSLGRLAGETVTDTQYF
TGTGCCAGCAGCTTAGGTCGACTAGCGGGAGAAACCGTCACAGATACGCAGTATTTT
>TRBV28|TRBD1|once|TRBJ1-5
CASSRQGLDQPQHF
TGTGCCAGCAGCAGACAGGGATTGGACCAGCCCCAGCATTTT
>TRBV5-1|NA|NA|TRBJ2-5
CASSLQGNGDQETQYF
TGCGCCAGCAGCTTGCAGGGCAACGGAGACCAAGAGACCCAGTACTTC
>TRBV4-3|TRBD2|NA|TRBJ2-7
CASSQGLAIPYEQYF
TGCGCCAGCAGCCAAGGACTAGCGATACCCTACGAGCAGTACTTC
>TRBV25-1|NA|few|TRBJ1-6
CASSGRVDPSSYNSPLHF
TGTGCCAGCAGTGGCAGGGTGGATCCAAGCTCCTATAATTCACCCCTCCACTTT
>TRBV2|TRBD1|NA|TRBJ1-2
CATQDRITYGYTF
TGTGCCACCCAGGACAGGATCACCTATGGCTACACCTTC